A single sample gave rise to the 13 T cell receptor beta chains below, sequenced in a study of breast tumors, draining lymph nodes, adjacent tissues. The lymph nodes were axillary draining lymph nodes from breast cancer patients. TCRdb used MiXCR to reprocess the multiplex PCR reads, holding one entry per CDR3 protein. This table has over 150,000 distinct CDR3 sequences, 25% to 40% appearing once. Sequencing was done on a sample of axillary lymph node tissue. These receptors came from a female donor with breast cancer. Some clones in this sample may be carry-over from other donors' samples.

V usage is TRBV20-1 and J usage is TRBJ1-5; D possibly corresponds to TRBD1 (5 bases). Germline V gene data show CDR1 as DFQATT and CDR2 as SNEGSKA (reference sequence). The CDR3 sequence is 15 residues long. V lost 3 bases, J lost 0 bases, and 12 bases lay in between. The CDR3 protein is CSASPGGTSNQPQHF. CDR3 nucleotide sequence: TGCAGTGCTAGTCCGGGAGGGACTAGCAATCAGCCCCAGCATTTT.

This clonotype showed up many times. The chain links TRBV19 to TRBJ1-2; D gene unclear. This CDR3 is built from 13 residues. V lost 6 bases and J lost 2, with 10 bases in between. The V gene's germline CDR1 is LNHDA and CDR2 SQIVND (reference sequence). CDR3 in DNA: TGTGCCAGTAGCCGAGACCTGAACTATGGCTACACCTTC. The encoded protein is CASSRDLNYGYTF.

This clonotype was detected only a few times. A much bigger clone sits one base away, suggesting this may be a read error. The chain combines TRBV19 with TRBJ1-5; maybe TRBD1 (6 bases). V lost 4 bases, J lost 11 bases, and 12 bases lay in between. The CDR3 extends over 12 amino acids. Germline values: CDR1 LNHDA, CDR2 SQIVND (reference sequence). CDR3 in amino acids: CASSTQGGSQHF. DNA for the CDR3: TGTGCCAGTAGTACACAGGGTGGGTCCCAGCATTTT. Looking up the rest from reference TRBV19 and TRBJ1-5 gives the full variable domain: DGGITQSPKYLFRKEGQNVTLSCEQNLNHDAMYWYRQDPGQGLRLIYYSQIVNDFQKGDIAEGYSVSREKKESFPLTVTSAQKNPTAFYLCASSTQGGSQHFGDGTRLSIL.

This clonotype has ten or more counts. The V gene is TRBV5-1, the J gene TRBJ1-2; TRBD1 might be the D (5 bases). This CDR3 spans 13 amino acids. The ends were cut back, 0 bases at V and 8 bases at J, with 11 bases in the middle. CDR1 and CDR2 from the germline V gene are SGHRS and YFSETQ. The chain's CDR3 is CASSLAGDDGYTF. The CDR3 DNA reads TGCGCCAGCAGCTTGGCGGGGGATGACGGCTACACCTTC.

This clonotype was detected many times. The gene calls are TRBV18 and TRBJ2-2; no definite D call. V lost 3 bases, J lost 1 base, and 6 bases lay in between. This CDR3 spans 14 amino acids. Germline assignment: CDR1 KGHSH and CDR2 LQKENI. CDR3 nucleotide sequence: TGTGCCAGCTCACCGCCAGGGAACACCGGGGAGCTGTTTTTT. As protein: CASSPPGNTGELFF. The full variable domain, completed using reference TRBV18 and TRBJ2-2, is NAGVMQNPRHLVRRRGQEARLRCSPMKGHSHVYWYRQLPEEGLKFMVYLQKENIIDESGMPKERFSAEFPKEGPSILRIQQVVRGDSAAYFCASSPPGNTGELFFGEGSRLTVL.

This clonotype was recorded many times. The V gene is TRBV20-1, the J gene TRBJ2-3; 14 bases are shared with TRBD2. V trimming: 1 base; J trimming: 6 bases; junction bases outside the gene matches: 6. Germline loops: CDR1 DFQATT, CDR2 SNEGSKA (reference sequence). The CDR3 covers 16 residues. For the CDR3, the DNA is TGCAGTGCTAGAGGCGGACTAGCGGGAGGATACGATACGCAGTATTTT. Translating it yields CSARGGLAGGYDTQYF.

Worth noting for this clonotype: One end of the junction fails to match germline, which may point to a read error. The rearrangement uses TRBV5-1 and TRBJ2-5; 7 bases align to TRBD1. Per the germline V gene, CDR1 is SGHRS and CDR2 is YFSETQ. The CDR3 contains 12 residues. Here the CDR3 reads CASSLGQGTHYF. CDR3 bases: TGCGCCAGCAGCTTGGGACAGGGAACCCACTACTTC. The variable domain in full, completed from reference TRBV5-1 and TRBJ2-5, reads KAGVTQTPRYLIKTRGQQVTLSCSPISGHRSVSWYQQTPGQGLQFLFEYFSETQRNKGNFPGRFSGRQFSNSRSEMNVSTLELGDSALYLCASSLGQGTHYFGPGTRLLVL.

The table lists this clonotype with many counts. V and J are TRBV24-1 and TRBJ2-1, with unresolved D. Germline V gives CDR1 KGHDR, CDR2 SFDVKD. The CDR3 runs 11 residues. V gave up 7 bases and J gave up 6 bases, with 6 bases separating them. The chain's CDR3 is CATSSFNEQFF. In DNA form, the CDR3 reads TGTGCCACCAGCTCATTCAATGAGCAGTTCTTC.

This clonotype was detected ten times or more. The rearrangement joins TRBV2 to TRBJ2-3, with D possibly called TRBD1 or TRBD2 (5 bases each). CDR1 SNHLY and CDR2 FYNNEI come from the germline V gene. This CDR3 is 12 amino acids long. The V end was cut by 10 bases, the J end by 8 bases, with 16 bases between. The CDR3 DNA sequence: TGTGCCACCTCGGCTGGGGCGGGTACGCAGTATTTT. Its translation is CATSAGAGTQYF.

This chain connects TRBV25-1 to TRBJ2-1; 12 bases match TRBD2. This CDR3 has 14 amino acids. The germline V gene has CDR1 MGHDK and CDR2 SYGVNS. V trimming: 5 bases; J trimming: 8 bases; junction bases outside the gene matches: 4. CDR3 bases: TGTGCCAGCAGTCTAGCGGGGGGGCGCTATGAGCAGTTCTTC. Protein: CASSLAGGRYEQFF.

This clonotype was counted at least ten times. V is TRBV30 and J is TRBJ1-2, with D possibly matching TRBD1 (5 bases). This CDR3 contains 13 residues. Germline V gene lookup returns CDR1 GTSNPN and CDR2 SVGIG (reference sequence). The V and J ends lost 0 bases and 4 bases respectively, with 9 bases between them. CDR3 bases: TGTGCCTGGAGTGTACAAGGGGTCTATGGCTACACCTTC. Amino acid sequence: CAWSVQGVYGYTF.

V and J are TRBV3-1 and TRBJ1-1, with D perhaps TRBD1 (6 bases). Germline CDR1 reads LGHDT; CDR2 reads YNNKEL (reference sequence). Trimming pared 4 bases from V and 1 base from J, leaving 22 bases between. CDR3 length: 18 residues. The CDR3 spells CASSLFAGGLGRNTEAFF. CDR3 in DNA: TGTGCCAGCAGCCTATTCGCGGGGGGGCTCGGGAGGAACACTGAAGCTTTCTTT.

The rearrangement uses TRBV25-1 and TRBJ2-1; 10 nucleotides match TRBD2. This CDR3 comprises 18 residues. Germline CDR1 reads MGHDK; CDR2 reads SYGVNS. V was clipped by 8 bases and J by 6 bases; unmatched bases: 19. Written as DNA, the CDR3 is TGTGCCAGCTCACCCGGGACCTCCACTAGCGGGACCCGCAATGAGCAGTTCTTC. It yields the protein CASSPGTSTSGTRNEQFF.